Below, one T cell receptor beta chain is given with its context. As originally analysed: Estimation of nucleated cell counts relied on the amplification of reference gene primers. The repertoire was sequenced with immunoSEQ multiplex PCR; TCRdb's copy has only in-frame clones and lacks some. Clone size and the V and J calls come from that table; the DNA yielded D and trimming. The sample includes more than 200,000 clones, roughly 80% of them seen just once. These data originate in a study of blood T cell repertoires in COVID-19. Turning to the study itself: The United States, Italy and Spain supplied acute and convalescent COVID-19 samples.

Specimen: peripheral blood. The receptor was isolated from a man aged 80 or over with acute or convalescent COVID-19.

The CDR3 DNA reads as TGTGCCAGCAGCCCCCCGACACTGAACACTGAAGCTTTCTTT. It yields the protein CASSPPTLNTEAFF. V gene TRBV11-2 combines with J gene TRBJ1-1; D is unclear. V lost 5 bases, J lost 0 bases, and 10 bases lay in between. Germline lookup yields CDR1 SGHAT and CDR2 FQNNGV. The CDR3 loop spans 14 amino acids.